This T cell receptor beta chain was obtained from a study of T cells after yellow fever vaccination. A few counts support this clonotype. The target antigen is unknown. TCRdb called the 5' RACE reads again in MiXCR, with one record for every CDR3 protein. The sample has around 300,000 distinct CDR3 sequences, approximately 13% seen once. The germline V gene has CDR1 DFQATT and CDR2 SNEGSKA (reference sequence). This CDR3 comprises 15 residues. Findings and caveats of the study: Just a small share of clonotypes turned up in the CD4 compartment as well as the CD8 compartment. Weaker in magnitude, the secondary response showed a faster peak on day 5 versus 15.

The sequenced sample was CD4+ T cells sorted from PBMCs, obtained 45 days after the yellow fever booster vaccination. The V gene is TRBV20-1, the J gene TRBJ2-4; 10 positions agree with TRBD2. This TCR derives from a man aged 30-40 years who received the YFV17D yellow fever vaccine. DNA of the CDR3: TGCAGCGCCGCTAAGCGGGGGGGGGCCAAAAACATTCAGTACTTC. Translating gives CSAAKRGGAKNIQYF.